This TCR beta chain was captured by sequencing in a study of blood T cells in healthy people across ages. As for the study in general: Per two T cells, about one barcoded beta molecule was captured through template switching.

A minimum of 6 million PBMCs was isolated per sample. Samples each yielded at least 6 micrograms of total RNA. To note about this clonotype: Its specificity is unknown. At one end the junction does not follow the germline gene, possibly because of a read error.

Study outcomes and limitations: In these data, TCR beta diversity tracked strongly with naive T cell percentage.

Then a second PCR, running roughly 7 to 11 cycles, was carried out with a sample-barcoded 5' primer and a J-beta primer mix. A single record per CDR3 protein comes from TCRdb applying MiXCR to the 5' RACE reads. The sample lists about 780,000 distinct CDR3 sequences, around 50% occurring once. CDR3 length: 15 residues. CDR1 is SGDLS and CDR2 is YYNGEE in the germline V gene. The chain uses TRBV9 and TRBJ2-7, with TRBD1 matching 10 bases. Sequenced sample: blood. This TCR was recovered from a man older than 75 in good health. The CDR3 protein is CAGSVETGGFYEQYF. In nucleotides, the CDR3 is TGTGCCGGCAGCGTAGAGACAGGGGGCTTCTACGAGCAGTACTTC. The full variable domain, its missing parts supplied by reference TRBV9 and TRBJ2-7, is DSGVTQTPKHLITATGQRVTLRCSPRSGDLSVYWYQQSLDQGLQFLIQYYNGEERAKGNILERFSAQQFPDLHSELNLSSLELGDSALYFCAGSVETGGFYEQYFGPGTRLTVT.